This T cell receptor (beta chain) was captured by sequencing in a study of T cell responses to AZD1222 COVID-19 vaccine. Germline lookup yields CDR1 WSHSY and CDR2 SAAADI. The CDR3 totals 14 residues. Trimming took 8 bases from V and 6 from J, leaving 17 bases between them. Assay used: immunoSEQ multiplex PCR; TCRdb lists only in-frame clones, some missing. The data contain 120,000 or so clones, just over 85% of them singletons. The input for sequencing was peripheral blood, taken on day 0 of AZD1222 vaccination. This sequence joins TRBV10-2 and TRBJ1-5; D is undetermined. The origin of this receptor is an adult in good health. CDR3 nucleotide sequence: TGCGCCAGCGGAGGGTACGGAGCGACTCAGCCCCAGCATTTT. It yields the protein CASGGYGATQPQHF.